This T cell receptor (beta chain) derives from a study of T cell repertoires in cytomegalovirus infection. Study-level information: CMV epitopes, recently identified HLA-C-restricted and well-studied HLA-B-restricted, were used.

This clonotype was recorded at least ten times. Its antigen is not identified. CDR3 length: 11 amino acids. Between the trimmed V and J ends, which lost 4 bases and 5 bases, there was a span of 6 bases. Germline loops: CDR1 SEHNR, CDR2 FQNEAQ (reference sequence). TCRdb processed the reads anew with MiXCR; each CDR3 protein has one entry. This table has some 700,000 distinct CDR3 sequences, roughly 36% appearing once. The material was cultured PBMCs, obtained from culture after CMV antigen stimulation. This receptor was obtained from a human donor in good health (CMV status not recorded). Some clones in this sample may be carry-over from other donors' samples. The chain recombines TRBV7-9 with TRBJ2-7; D is unresolved. DNA for the CDR3: TGTGCCAGCAGCTCGACCCACGAGCAGTACTTC. Protein product: CASSSTHEQYF.